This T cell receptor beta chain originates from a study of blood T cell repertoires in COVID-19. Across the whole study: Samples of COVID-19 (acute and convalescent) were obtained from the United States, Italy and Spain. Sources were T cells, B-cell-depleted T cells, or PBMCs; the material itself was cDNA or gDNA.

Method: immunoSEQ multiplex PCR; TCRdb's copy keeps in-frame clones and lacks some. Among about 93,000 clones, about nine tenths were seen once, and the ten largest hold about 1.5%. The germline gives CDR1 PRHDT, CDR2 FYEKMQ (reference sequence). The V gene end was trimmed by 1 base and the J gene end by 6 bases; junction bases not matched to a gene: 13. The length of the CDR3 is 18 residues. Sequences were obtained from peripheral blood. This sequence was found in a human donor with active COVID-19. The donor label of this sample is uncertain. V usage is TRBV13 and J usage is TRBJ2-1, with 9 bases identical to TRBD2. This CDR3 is CASSLVDFGLAGTNEQFF. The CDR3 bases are TGTGCCAGCAGCTTAGTAGACTTTGGGCTAGCGGGGACCAATGAGCAGTTCTTC.